The source of this T cell receptor beta chain is a study of blood T cell repertoires in COVID-19. Study details: Sample material is recorded as cDNA or gDNA derived from T cells, B-cell-depleted T cells, or PBMCs.

Sequencing used immunoSEQ multiplex PCR; TCRdb keeps in-frame clones, though not all of them. The sample records about 250,000 clones, around 85% being singletons. Germline CDR1 reads KGHDR; CDR2 reads SFDVKD. The CDR3 consists of 12 residues. Trimming took off 4 bases at V and 6 bases at J, with 6 bases between the two ends. The chain recombines TRBV24-1 with TRBJ2-1; D remains unclear. This receptor was identified in an elderly man with acute or convalescent COVID-19. Sequenced material: peripheral blood. The DNA of the CDR3 is TGTGCCACCAGTGAGTCTGTCAATGAGCAGTTCTTC. Translating gives CATSESVNEQFF.